This T cell receptor (beta chain) was sequenced for a study of blood T cells in healthy people across ages. The V segment lost 4 bases and the J segment 4 bases; nucleotides outside the gene matches: 8. The CDR3 extends over 18 amino acids. Germline assignment: CDR1 SGHAT and CDR2 FQNNGV. PCR was performed a second time for roughly 7 to 11 cycles using a sample-barcoded 5' primer and a J-beta primer mix. The template-switch adaptor, which had 12 random nucleotides, put a tag on each cDNA molecule. CDR3-containing paired-end reads numbered at least 2.5 million in each sample. Via MiXCR, TCRdb re-called the 5' RACE reads, giving one row per CDR3 protein. Here the sample spans about 590,000 distinct CDR3 sequences, roughly 30% being singletons. This clonotype appeared a few times.

Sequenced sample: blood. The chain has TRBV11-2 and TRBJ2-1, with TRBD2 matching 15 bases. This clonotype was obtained from a woman older than 75 in good health. CDR3 amino acids: CASSSLGLAGGRYNEQFF. DNA of the CDR3: TGTGCCAGCAGCTCCCTCGGACTAGCGGGAGGGCGGTACAATGAGCAGTTCTTC.